This T cell receptor beta chain was sequenced during a study of cytomegalovirus exposure and HLA in healthy donors. General observations from the study: The presence/absence work took it that sequencing depth was about the same across donors.

Germline V gene data show CDR1 as SGHNT and CDR2 as YYREEE (reference sequence). V shed 4 bases, J shed 4 bases, and the junction held 12 bases outside the gene matches. The CDR3 loop spans 16 amino acids. In regard to this clone: Its specificity is unknown.

The PCR made use of 60 Vbeta and 13 Jbeta primers. Clones were sequenced by immunoSEQ multiplex PCR, and TCRdb holds only the in-frame ones, with some missing. The sample includes 250,000 to 350,000 clones, about 90% of them seen just once. The V and J genes are TRBV5-4 and TRBJ1-1; 8 bases align to TRBD1. This receptor was taken from a young woman in good health and CMV-seronegative. Sequenced: PBMCs. The CDR3: CASSPRNQGASTEAFF. The CDR3 DNA follows: TGTGCCAGCAGCCCCCGAAACCAGGGGGCAAGCACTGAAGCTTTCTTT. The full variable domain, rest sourced from reference TRBV5-4 and TRBJ1-1, is ETGVTQSPTHLIKTRGQQVTLRCSSQSGHNTVSWYQQALGQGPQFIFQYYREEENGRGNFPPRFSGLQFPNYSSELNVNALELDDSALYLCASSPRNQGASTEAFFGQGTRLTVV.